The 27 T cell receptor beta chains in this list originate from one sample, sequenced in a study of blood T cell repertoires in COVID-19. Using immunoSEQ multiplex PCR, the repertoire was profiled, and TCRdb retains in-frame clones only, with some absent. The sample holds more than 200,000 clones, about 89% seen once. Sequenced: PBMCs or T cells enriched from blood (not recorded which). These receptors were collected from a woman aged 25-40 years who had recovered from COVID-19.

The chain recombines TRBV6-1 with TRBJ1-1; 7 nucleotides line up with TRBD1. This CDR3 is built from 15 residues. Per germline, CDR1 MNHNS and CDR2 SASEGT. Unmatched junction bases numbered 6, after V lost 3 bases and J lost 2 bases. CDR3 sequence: CASSESDRVNTEAFF. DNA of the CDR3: TGTGCCAGCAGTGAGTCCGACAGGGTAAACACTGAAGCTTTCTTT.

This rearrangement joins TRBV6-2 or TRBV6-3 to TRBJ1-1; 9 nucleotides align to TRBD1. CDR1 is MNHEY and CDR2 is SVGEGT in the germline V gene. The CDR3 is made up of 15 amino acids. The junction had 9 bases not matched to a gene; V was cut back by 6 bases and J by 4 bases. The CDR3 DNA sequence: TGTGCCAGCAGCGACGGACAGGGGTCGACCACTGAAGCTTTCTTT. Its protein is CASSDGQGSTTEAFF.

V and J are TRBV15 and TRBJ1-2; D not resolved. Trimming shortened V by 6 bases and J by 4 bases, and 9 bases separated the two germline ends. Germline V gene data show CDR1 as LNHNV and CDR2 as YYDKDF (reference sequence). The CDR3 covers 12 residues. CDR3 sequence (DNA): TGTGCCACCAGGGGTGAGGGCTATGGCTACACCTTC. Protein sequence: CATRGEGYGYTF.

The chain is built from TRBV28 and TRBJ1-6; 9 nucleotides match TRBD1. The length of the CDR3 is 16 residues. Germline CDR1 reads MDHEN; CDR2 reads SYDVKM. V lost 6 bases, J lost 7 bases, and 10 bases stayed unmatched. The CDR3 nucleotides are TGTGCCAGCAGCGCAACAGGGGGCACTGAAAATTCACCCCTCCACTTT. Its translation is CASSATGGTENSPLHF.

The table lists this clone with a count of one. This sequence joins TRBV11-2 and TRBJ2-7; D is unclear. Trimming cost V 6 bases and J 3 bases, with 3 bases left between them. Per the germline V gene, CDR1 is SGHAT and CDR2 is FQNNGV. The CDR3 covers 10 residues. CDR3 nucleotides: TGTGCCAGCAGTCACTACGAGCAGTACTTC. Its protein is CASSHYEQYF. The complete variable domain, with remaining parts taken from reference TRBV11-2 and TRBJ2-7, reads EAGVAQSPRYKIIEKRQSVAFWCNPISGHATLYWYQQILGQGPKLLIQFQNNGVVDDSQLPKDRFSAERLKGVDSTLKIQPAKLEDSAVYLCASSHYEQYFGPGTRLTVT.

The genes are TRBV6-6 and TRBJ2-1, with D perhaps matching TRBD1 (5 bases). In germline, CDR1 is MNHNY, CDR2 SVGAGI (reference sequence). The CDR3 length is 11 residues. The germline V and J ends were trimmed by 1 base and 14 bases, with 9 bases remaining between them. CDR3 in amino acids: CASSYYQGKFF. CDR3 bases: TGTGCCAGCAGTTACTACCAGGGCAAGTTCTTC.

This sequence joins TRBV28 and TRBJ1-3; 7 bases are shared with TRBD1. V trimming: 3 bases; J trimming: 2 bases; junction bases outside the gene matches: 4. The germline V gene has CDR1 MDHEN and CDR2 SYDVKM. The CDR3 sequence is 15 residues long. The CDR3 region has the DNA TGTGCCAGCAGTTTTGAGACAGGGACTGGAAACACCATATATTTT. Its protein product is CASSFETGTGNTIYF.

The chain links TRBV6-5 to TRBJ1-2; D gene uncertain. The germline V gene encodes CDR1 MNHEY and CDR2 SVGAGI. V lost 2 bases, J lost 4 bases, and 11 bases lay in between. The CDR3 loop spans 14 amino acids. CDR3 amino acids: CASSYDQEIYGYTF. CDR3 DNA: TGTGCCAGCAGTTACGACCAGGAAATCTATGGCTACACCTTC.

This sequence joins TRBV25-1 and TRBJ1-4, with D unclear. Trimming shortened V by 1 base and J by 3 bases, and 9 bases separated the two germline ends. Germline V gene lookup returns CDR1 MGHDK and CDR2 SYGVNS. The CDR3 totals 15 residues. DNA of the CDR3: TGTGCCAGCAGTGAATTCACAGAACCTAATGAAAAACTGTTTTTT. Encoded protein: CASSEFTEPNEKLFF.

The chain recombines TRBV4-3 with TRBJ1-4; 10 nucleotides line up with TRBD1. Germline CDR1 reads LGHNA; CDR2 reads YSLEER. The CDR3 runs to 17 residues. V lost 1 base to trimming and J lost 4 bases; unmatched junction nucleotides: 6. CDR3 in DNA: TGCGCCAGCAGCCAAGGACGGGGACAGGGGATTAATGAAAAACTGTTTTTT. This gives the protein CASSQGRGQGINEKLFF.

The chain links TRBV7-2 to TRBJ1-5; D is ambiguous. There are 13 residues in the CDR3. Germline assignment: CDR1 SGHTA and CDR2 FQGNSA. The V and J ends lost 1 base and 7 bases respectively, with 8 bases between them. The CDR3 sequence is CASSLGVSQPQHF. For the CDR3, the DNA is TGTGCCAGCAGCTTAGGAGTTAGCCAGCCCCAGCATTTT.

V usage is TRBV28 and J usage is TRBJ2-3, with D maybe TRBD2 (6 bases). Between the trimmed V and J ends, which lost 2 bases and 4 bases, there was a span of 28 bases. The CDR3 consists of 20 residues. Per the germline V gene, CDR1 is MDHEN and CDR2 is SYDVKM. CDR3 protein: CASSLGSYRLSGTLADTQYF. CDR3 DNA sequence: TGTGCCAGCAGTTTAGGTTCCTACCGGCTTAGCGGCACCCTGGCAGATACGCAGTATTTT.

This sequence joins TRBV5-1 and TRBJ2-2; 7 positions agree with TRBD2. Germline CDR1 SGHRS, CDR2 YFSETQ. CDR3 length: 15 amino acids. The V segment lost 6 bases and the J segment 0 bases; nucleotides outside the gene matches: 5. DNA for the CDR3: TGCGCCAGCACGACGGGAGGCGCGAACACCGGGGAGCTGTTTTTT. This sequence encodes CASTTGGANTGELFF.

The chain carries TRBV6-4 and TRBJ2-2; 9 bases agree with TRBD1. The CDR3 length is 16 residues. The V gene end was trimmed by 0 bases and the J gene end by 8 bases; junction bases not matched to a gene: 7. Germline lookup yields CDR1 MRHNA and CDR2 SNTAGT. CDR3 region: CASSDSTGGASGELFF. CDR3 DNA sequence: TGTGCCAGCAGTGACTCAACAGGGGGCGCATCTGGGGAGCTGTTTTTT.

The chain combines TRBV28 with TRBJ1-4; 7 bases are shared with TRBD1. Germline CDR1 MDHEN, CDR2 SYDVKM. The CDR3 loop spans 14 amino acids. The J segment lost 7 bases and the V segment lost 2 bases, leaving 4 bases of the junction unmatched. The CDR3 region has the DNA TGTGCCAGCAGTTTAAAAGGGACAGCTGAAAAACTGTTTTTT. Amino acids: CASSLKGTAEKLFF.

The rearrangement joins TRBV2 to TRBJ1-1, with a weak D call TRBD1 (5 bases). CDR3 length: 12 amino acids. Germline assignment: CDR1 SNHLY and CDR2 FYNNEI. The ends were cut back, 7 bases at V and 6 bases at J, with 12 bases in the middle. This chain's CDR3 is CASKRGSPEAFF. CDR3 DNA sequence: TGTGCCAGCAAAAGGGGTAGCCCTGAAGCTTTCTTT.

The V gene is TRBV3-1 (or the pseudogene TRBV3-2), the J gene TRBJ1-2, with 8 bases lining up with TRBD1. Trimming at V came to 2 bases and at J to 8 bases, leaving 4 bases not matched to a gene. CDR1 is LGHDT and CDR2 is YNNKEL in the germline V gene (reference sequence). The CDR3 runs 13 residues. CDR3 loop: CASSQKTGDGYTF. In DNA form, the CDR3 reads TGTGCCAGCAGCCAAAAGACAGGGGACGGCTACACCTTC.

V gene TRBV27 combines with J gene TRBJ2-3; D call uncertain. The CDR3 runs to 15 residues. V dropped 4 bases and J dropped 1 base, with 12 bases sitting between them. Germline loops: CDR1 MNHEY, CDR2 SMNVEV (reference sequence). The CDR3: CASSSLPLGTDTQYF. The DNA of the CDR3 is TGTGCCAGCAGTTCACTACCTCTAGGCACAGATACGCAGTATTTT.

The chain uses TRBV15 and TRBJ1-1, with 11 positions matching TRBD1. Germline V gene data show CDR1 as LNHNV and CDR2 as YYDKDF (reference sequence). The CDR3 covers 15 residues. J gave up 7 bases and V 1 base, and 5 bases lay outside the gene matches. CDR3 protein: CATSRAGTGGVEAFF. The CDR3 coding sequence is TGTGCCACCAGCAGAGCCGGGACAGGGGGGGTTGAAGCTTTCTTT.

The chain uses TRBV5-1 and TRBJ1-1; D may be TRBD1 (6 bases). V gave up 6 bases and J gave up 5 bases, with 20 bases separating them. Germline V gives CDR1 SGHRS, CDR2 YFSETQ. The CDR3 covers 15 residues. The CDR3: CASTWGSDRKTEAFF. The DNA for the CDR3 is TGCGCCAGCACCTGGGGGTCGGACAGAAAGACTGAAGCTTTCTTT.

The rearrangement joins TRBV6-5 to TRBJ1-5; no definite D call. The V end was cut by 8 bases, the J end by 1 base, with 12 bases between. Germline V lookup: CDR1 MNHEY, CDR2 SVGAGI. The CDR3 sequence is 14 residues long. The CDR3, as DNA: TGTGCCAGCCAACAGCTCAGGAGCAATCAGCCCCAGCATTTT. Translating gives CASQQLRSNQPQHF.

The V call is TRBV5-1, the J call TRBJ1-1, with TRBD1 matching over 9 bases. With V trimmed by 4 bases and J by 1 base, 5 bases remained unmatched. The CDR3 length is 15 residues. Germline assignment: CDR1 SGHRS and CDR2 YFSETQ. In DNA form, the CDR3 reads TGCGCCAGCAGCCCAGGGACAGGGAGGAACACTGAAGCTTTCTTT. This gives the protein CASSPGTGRNTEAFF.

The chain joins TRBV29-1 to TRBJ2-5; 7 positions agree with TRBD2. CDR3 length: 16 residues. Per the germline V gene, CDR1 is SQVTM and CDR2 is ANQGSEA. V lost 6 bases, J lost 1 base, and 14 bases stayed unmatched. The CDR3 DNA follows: TGCAGCGTCCAGAGCCTTAGACTAGCTAGCCAAGAGACCCAGTACTTC. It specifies CSVQSLRLASQETQYF.

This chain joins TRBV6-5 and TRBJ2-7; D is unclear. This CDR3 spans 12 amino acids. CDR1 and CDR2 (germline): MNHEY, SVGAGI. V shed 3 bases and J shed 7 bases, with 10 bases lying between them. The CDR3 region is CASSYGQAEQYF. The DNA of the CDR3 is TGTGCCAGCAGTTATGGCCAGGCGGAGCAGTACTTC.

The CDR3 loop reads CASSLGSRTDGYTF. In nucleotides, the CDR3 is TGTGCCAGCAGCCTGGGGTCGAGGACTGATGGCTACACCTTC. The chain joins TRBV5-6 to TRBJ1-2; no definite D call. Germline V gives CDR1 SGHDT, CDR2 YYEEEE. V lost 4 bases and J lost 6, with 16 bases in between. The CDR3 runs to 14 residues.

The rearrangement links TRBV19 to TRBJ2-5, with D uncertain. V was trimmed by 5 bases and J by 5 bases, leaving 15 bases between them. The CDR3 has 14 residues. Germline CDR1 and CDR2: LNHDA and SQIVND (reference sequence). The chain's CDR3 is CASSPLGSTETQYF. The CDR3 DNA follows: TGTGCCAGTAGTCCCCTGGGCAGCACGGAGACCCAGTACTTC. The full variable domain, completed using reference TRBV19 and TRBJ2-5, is DGGITQSPKYLFRKEGQNVTLSCEQNLNHDAMYWYRQDPGQGLRLIYYSQIVNDFQKGDIAEGYSVSREKKESFPLTVTSAQKNPTAFYLCASSPLGSTETQYFGPGTRLLVL.

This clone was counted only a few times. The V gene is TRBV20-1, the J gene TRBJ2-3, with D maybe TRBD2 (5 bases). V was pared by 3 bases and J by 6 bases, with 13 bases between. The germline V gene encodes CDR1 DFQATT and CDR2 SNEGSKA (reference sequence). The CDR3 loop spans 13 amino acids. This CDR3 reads CSASTWETDTQYF. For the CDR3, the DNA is TGCAGTGCTAGTACCTGGGAGACGGATACGCAGTATTTT.